What follows are 4 T cell receptor beta chains derived from one specimen sequenced in a study of shared clonotypes between healthy human individuals. Some clones are missing from TCRdb's copy, which holds only in-frame ones; the method was immunoSEQ multiplex PCR. The sample has over 950,000 clones; roughly 80% are singletons. Specimen: memory CD4+ T cells from PBMCs. Regarding subset: CD45RA-negative fraction. The receptors were gathered from a young man in good health. Some clones in this sample may be carry-over from other donors' samples.

J is TRBJ1-2 and V is TRBV19; 7 nucleotides agree with TRBD1. Germline assignment: CDR1 LNHDA and CDR2 SQIVND (reference sequence). Losses at the gene ends were 4 bases for V and 4 bases for J; bases not matched to a gene: 6. This CDR3 is 14 amino acids long. DNA of the CDR3: TGTGCCAGTAGTACGACAGGGTACTTCTATGGCTACACCTTC. Translating it yields CASSTTGYFYGYTF.

With regard to this clone: One base away lies a much larger clone, so this may be a sequencing read error. The V and J genes are TRBV11-2 and TRBJ2-2, with TRBD1 as a possible D gene (7 bases). Germline CDR1 and CDR2: SGHAT and FQNNGV. The CDR3 length is 15 residues. This CDR3 reads CASSLLTGNTGGLFF. The CDR3 coding sequence is TGTGCCAGCAGCTTATTGACAGGGAACACCGGGGGGCTGTTTTTT.

This CDR3 is CASSLGPISYEQYF. DNA for the CDR3: TGTGCCAGCAGCTTAGGACCGATCTCCTACGAGCAGTACTTC. The chain couples TRBV11-2 to TRBJ2-7; D not certain. The length of the CDR3 is 14 residues. Germline values: CDR1 SGHAT, CDR2 FQNNGV. V was pared by 1 base and J by 0 bases, with 7 bases between.

Concerning this clone itself: A much larger clone differs by one base, so this may be a read error. CDR3 loop: CASSYRDRGYEQYF. As DNA, the CDR3 is TGCGCCAGCAGTTACCGGGACAGGGGCTACGAGCAGTACTTC. The chain couples TRBV5-1 to TRBJ2-7; TRBD1 matches 10 bases. The CDR3 totals 14 residues. Germline loops: CDR1 SGHRS, CDR2 YFSETQ. With 5 bases clipped from V and 3 bases from J, the junction kept 5 bases outside the gene matches.